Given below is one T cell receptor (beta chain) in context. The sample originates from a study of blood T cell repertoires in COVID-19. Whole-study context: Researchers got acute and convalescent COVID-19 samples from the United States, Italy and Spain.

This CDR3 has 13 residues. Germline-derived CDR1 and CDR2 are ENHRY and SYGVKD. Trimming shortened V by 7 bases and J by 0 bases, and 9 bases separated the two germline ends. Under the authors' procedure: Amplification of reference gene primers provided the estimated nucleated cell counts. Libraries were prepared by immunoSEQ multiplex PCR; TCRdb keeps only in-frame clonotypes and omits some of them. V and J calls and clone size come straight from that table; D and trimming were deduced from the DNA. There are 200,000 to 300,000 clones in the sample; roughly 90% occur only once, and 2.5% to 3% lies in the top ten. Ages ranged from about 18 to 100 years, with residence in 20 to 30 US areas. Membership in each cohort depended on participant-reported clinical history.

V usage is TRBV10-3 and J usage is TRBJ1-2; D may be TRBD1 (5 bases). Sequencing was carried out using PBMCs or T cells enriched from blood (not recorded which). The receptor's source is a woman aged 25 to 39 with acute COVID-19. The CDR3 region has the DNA TGTGCCATCACAGACAGAGCTAACTATGGCTACACCTTC. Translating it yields CAITDRANYGYTF.